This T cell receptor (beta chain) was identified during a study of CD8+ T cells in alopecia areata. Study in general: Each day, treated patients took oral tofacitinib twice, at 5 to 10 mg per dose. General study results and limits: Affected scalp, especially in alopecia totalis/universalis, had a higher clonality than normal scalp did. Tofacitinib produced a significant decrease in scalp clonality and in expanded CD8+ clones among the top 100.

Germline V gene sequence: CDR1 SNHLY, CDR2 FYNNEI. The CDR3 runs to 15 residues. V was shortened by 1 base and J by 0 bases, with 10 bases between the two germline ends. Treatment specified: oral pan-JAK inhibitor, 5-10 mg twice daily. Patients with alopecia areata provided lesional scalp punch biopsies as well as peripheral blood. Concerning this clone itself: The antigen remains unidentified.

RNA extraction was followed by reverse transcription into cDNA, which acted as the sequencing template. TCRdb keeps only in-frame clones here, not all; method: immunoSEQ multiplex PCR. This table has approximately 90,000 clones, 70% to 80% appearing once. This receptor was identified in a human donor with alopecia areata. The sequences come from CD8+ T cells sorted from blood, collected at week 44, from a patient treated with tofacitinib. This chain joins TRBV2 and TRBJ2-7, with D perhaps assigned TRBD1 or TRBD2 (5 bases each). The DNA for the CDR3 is TGTGCCAGCAGTGAAGGCCGGGACGGCTCCTACGAGCAGTACTTC. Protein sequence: CASSEGRDGSYEQYF.